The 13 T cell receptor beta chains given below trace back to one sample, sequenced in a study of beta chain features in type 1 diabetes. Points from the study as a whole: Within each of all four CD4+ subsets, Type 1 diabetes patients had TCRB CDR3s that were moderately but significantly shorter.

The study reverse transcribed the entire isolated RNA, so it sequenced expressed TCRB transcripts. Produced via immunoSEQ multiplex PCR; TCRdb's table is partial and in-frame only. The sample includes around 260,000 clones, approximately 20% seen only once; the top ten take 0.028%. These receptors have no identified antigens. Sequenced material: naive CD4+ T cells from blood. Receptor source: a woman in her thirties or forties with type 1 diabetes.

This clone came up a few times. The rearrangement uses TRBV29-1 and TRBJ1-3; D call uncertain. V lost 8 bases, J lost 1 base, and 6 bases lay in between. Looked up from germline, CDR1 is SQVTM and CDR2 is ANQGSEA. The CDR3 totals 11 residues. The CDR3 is CSLFSGNTIYF. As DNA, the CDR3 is TGCAGCCTTTTTTCTGGAAACACCATATATTTT.

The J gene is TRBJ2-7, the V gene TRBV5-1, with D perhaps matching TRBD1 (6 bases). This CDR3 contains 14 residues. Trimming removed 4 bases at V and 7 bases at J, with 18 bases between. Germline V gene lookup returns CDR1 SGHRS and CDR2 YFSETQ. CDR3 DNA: TGCGCCAGCAGCCCACCGGACAGCCCTTGGGAGCAGTACTTC. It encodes CASSPPDSPWEQYF. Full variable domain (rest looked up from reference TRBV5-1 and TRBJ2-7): KAGVTQTPRYLIKTRGQQVTLSCSPISGHRSVSWYQQTPGQGLQFLFEYFSETQRNKGNFPGRFSGRQFSNSRSEMNVSTLELGDSALYLCASSPPDSPWEQYFGPGTRLTVT.

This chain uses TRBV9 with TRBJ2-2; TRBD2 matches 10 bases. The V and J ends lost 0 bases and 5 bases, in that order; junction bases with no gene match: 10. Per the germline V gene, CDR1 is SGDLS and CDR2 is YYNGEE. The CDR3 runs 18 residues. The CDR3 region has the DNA TGTGCCAGCAGCGTAGGTATTAGCGGGAGGTTAAGTACCGGGGAGCTGTTTTTT. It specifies CASSVGISGRLSTGELFF. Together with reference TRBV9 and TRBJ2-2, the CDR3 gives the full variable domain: DSGVTQTPKHLITATGQRVTLRCSPRSGDLSVYWYQQSLDQGLQFLIQYYNGEERAKGNILERFSAQQFPDLHSELNLSSLELGDSALYFCASSVGISGRLSTGELFFGEGSRLTVL.

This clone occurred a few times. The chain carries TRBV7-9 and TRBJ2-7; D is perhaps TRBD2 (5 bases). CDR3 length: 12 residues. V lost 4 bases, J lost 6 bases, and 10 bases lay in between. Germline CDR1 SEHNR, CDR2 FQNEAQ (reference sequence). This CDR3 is CASSYRTSEQYF. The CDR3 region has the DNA TGTGCCAGCAGCTACCGCACTAGCGAGCAGTACTTC.

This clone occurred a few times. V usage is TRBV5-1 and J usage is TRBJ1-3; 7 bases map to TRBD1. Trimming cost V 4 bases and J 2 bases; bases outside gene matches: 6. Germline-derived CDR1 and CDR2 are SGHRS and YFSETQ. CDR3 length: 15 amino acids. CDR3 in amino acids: CASSPGGQAGNTIYF. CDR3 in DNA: TGCGCCAGCAGCCCTGGTGGACAGGCTGGAAACACCATATATTTT. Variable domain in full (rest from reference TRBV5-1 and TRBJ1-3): KAGVTQTPRYLIKTRGQQVTLSCSPISGHRSVSWYQQTPGQGLQFLFEYFSETQRNKGNFPGRFSGRQFSNSRSEMNVSTLELGDSALYLCASSPGGQAGNTIYFGEGSWLTVV.

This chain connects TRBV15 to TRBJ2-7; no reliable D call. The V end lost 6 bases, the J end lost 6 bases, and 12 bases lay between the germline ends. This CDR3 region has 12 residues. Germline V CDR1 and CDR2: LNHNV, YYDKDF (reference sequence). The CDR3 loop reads CATRRETGEQYF. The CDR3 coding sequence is TGTGCCACCAGGCGAGAGACGGGCGAGCAGTACTTC.

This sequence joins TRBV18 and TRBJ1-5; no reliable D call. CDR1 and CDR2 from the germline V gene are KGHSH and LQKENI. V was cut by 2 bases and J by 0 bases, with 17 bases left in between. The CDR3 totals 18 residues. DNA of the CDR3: TGTGCCAGCTCACCAGGCGAGGGCACGGTCTATAGCAATCAGCCCCAGCATTTT. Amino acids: CASSPGEGTVYSNQPQHF.

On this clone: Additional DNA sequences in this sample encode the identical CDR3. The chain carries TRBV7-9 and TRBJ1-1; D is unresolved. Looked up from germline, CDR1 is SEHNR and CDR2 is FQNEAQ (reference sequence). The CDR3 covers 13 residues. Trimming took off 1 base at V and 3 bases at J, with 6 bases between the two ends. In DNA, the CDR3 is TGTGCCAGCAGCTTAGAAACGGACACTGAAGCTTTCTTT. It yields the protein CASSLETDTEAFF.

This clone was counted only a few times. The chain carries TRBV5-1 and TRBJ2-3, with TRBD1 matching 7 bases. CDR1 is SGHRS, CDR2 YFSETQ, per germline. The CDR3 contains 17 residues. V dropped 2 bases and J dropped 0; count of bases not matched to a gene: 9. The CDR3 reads CASSLQPGQLSTDTQYF. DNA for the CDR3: TGCGCCAGCAGCTTACAGCCGGGACAGCTTAGCACAGATACGCAGTATTTT.

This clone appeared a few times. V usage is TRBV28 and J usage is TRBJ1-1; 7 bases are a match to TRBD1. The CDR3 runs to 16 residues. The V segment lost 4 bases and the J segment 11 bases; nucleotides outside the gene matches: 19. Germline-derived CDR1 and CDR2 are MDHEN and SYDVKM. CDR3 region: CASSSDDPGQEILAFF. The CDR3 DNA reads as TGTGCCAGCAGTTCCGACGATCCTGGACAGGAAATCCTTGCTTTCTTT.

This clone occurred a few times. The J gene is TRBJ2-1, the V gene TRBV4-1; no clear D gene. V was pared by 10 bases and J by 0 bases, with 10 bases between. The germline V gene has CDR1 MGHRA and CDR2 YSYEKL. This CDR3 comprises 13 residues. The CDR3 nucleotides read TGCGCCACAAGCCCCGTCTCCTACAATGAGCAGTTCTTC. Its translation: CATSPVSYNEQFF.

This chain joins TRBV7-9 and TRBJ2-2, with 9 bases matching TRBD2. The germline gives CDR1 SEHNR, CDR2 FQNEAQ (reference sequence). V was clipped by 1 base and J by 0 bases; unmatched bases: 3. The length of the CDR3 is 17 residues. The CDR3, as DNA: TGTGCCAGCAGCTTAGGAAGCGGGGGGACGAACACCGGGGAGCTGTTTTTT. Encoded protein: CASSLGSGGTNTGELFF.

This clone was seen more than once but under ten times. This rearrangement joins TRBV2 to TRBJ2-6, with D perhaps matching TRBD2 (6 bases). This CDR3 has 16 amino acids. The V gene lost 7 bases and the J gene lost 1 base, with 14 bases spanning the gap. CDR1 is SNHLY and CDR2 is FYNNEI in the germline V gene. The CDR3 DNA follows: TGTGCCAGCATCCTGGAGGGCGCATCTGGGGCCAACGTCCTGACTTTC. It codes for CASILEGASGANVLTF.